The 5 T cell receptor beta chains given below trace back to one sample, sequenced in a study of blood T cell repertoires in COVID-19. Repertoires were generated with immunoSEQ multiplex PCR, while TCRdb's copy carries only in-frame clones and drops some. The sample lists roughly 78,000 clones, around 90% seen once, with more than 25% in the top ten. The sample was peripheral blood. The receptors were sampled from a man aged 50 to 59 with acute or convalescent COVID-19.

The chain joins TRBV6-6 to TRBJ1-2; D is uncertain. This CDR3 is built from 14 residues. Germline V lookup: CDR1 MNHNY, CDR2 SVGAGI (reference sequence). V lost 4 bases and J 6 bases, leaving 15 bases between the germline ends. In DNA, the CDR3 is TGTGCCAGCAGTTCCCCTGGGAGACCCAATGGCTACACCTTC. Amino acids: CASSSPGRPNGYTF.

This rearrangement joins TRBV18 to TRBJ1-2; unclear D gene. CDR3 length equals 14 residues. In germline, CDR1 is KGHSH, CDR2 LQKENI. V was trimmed by 4 bases and J by 4 bases, leaving 13 bases between them. CDR3 DNA: TGTGCCAGCTCACAGGGAGAAGAGGGCTATGGCTACACCTTC. This sequence encodes CASSQGEEGYGYTF. Based on the CDR3 plus reference TRBV18 and TRBJ1-2, the full variable domain is NAGVMQNPRHLVRRRGQEARLRCSPMKGHSHVYWYRQLPEEGLKFMVYLQKENIIDESGMPKERFSAEFPKEGPSILRIQQVVRGDSAAYFCASSQGEEGYGYTFGSGTRLTVV.

This chain uses TRBV6-1 with TRBJ2-1; TRBD1 agrees at 7 bases. Germline V gene sequence: CDR1 MNHNS, CDR2 SASEGT. The CDR3 length is 15 residues. V shed 3 bases and J 2 bases; nucleotides not matched to a gene: 4. CDR3 protein: CASSEDRLTYNEQFF. The DNA of the CDR3 is TGTGCCAGCAGTGAGGACAGGTTAACCTACAATGAGCAGTTCTTC.

Worth noting for this clone: A junction boundary mismatches the germline segment, possibly from a read error. The chain links TRBV7-7 to TRBJ1-3, with D possibly TRBD1 on 5 matching bases. CDR3 length equals 16 residues. Germline lookup yields CDR1 SSHAT and CDR2 FNYEAQ (reference sequence). CDR3 amino acids: CASSSIDRLSGNTIYF. The CDR3 coding sequence is TGTGCTAGCAGCTCGATAGACAGACTCTCTGGAAACACCATATATTTT.

This chain joins TRBV7-9 and TRBJ2-1; D is unclear. Germline V gene data show CDR1 as SEHNR and CDR2 as FQNEAQ (reference sequence). The CDR3 covers 12 residues. V dropped 10 bases and J dropped 3 bases, with 10 bases sitting between them. In nucleotides, the CDR3 is TGTGCCACTACCCCCGGCTACAATGAGCAGTTCTTC. Its translation is CATTPGYNEQFF.